The source of this T cell receptor (beta chain) is a study of blood T cell repertoires in COVID-19 (dated by TCRdb to the early 2020s). Background on the whole study: Collaborator samples came from the United States, Italy and Spain and covered acute and convalescent phases of COVID-19. Where HLA class I and class II types were available, the types were taken from metadata supplied by the sample provider, not from assay-based typing. The repertoires were released in a freely available public database intended as a resource for research on the immune response to SARS-CoV-2. The sample metadata nearly always contained a de-identified subject ID, COVID-19 status, age in years and sex. The material from the prospective study consisted of cDNA or gDNA derived from T cells, B-cell-depleted T cells, or PBMCs. The dataset comprised deeply sampled blood TCRbeta repertoires from subjects exposed to, actively infected with, or recovered from COVID-19. The samples were drawn from two sources: the first 160 participants of the ongoing ImmuneRACE study, and 1,000 to 1,500 subjects contributed by 6 global collaborators. The paper's findings and limits, for the study overall: Clinical and demographic metadata were provided uncurated, with the amount varying by source and participant.

Comments on this clone: Which antigen it targets is not known. No quality values exist for individual bases; no much larger clone is one base distant.

Participants in the prospective study were aged 18 to 89 years, lived in more than 20 United States geographic areas, and enrolled through a virtual design. In the prospective study, participants were assigned to cohorts based on the clinical history participants reported in a screening survey and a study questionnaire. ImmuneRACE Cohort 3 recovered participants were defined by two consecutive negative NP/OP PCR tests, healthcare professional clearance, or symptom resolution. Each participant in the prospective study had whole blood, serum and a nasopharyngeal or oropharyngeal swab collected by mobile phlebotomists. Additional blood draws and questionnaires over an approximately two-month period could optionally be provided by prospective study participants. Before DNA extraction, prospective study blood samples were shipped either frozen or at room temperature. The CDR3 contains 13 residues, cysteine and phenylalanine counted. Of all the DNA, just the CDR3 is kept, 39 bases in frame from base 1. From a lookup of the germline V gene, CDR1 and CDR2 are SGHRS and YFSETQ. Trimming removed 2 bases from V and 10 bases from J; the gene matches leave 1 base unexplained.

The immunoSEQ Assay, a bias-controlled multiplex PCR, was used to amplify TCRbeta CDR3 regions from genomic DNA. In the authors' own workflow: The number of nucleated cells in each sample was estimated by amplification of reference gene primers within the assay. To quantify the absolute abundance of each unique TCRbeta CDR3 rearrangement, sequence reads were collapsed and filtered. Productive Simpson clonality was computed per sample as the square root of Simpson's diversity index over productive rearrangements. This immuneACCESS table, as held by TCRdb, lists in-frame sequences with V and J called but not all clones. Of the missing ones, under half trace to an unresolved V gene in checked studies; the others have no known cause. The V and J calls and clone size come from that table; D and trimming were worked out from the DNA. Counted in this sample were around 300,000 clones; approximately 89% of them appeared once. The ten largest account for under 2.5% of the sample.

The sequenced sample was PBMCs or T cells enriched from blood (not recorded which). The sequence derives from an older woman who had recovered from COVID-19. The rearrangement combines TRBV5-1 with TRBJ2-1, with 12 central nucleotides matching TRBD2. The bases read TGCGCCAGCAGCTTTCTAGCGGGAGGGGAGCAGTTCTTC. This sequence encodes CASSFLAGGEQFF.